The entry that follows covers one TCR beta chain sequence. A junction boundary mismatches the germline segment, possibly from a read error. The study co-extracted DNA and RNA from about 20-30 mg of unsorted bulk tissue. TCR beta cDNA came from about 470 ng total RNA, primed with a constant-region primer. TCR beta libraries came from three nested multiplex PCR rounds using slightly modified ARM-PCR. Running roughly 10 cycles apiece, the first two PCR rounds relied on TRBV1-TRBV30 forward primers together with a C-beta reverse primer. TCRdb reprocessed the multiplex PCR reads via MiXCR and lists one record per CDR3 protein. The sample includes nearly 45,000 distinct CDR3 sequences, around 66% of them seen just once. This sample is drawn from a study of tumor-infiltrating lymphocytes in primary liver carcinoma. Study background: The patient population consisted of men and women between 30 and 69 years of age.

CDR1 and CDR2 from the germline V gene are SGHVT and SQSDAQ. The length of the CDR3 is 16 residues. The receptor's source is a man between 40 and 49 years old with primary liver carcinoma and hepatitis B virus infection. The rearrangement joins TRBV7-4 to TRBJ1-1; D might be TRBD1 (6 bases). Material: liver tumor tissue from sampling region 2. This sample's subset: tumor region T2, inferior pole. CDR3 bases: TGTGCCAGCGGCTCAGTCGGGGGGCGCGGGAACACTGAACCTTTCTTT. Its translation: CASGSVGGRGNTEPFF. The full variable domain, in which reference TRBV7-4 and TRBJ1-1 provide the parts outside the CDR3, is GAGVSQSPRYKVAKRGRDVALRCDSISGHVTLYWYRQTLGQGSEVLTYSQSDAQRDKSGRPSGRFSAERPERSVSTLKIQRTEQGDSAVYLCASGSVGGRGNTEPFFGQGTRLTVV.